Reported below is one T cell receptor (beta chain). What it binds is unknown. This sample was included in a study of OX40 agonist ivuxolimab in advanced cancers. Points from the study as a whole: The study found among the lowest clonal expansion in partial responders at 0.1-3.0 mg/kg. Mean expanded clone counts were higher in CD8+ than CD4+ T cells.

This table comes from immunoSEQ multiplex PCR, and its TCRdb copy is limited to in-frame clones, with some not included. This table has 77,000 or so clones, more than 75% appearing once. V trimming: 7 bases; J trimming: 6 bases; junction bases outside the gene matches: 6. The CDR3 is 12 amino acids. Germline assignment: CDR1 SQVTM and CDR2 ANQGSEA. Sequenced here: CD4+ or CD8+ T cells sorted from blood, sampled in a trial of the OX40 agonist ivuxolimab. The chain has TRBV29-1 and TRBJ1-2, with 9 bases fitting TRBD1. This TCR derives from an adult with an advanced solid tumor such as melanoma, head and neck, liver or kidney cancer. This chain's CDR3 is CSDRTGGHGYTF. CDR3 bases: TGCAGCGATCGCACAGGGGGCCATGGCTACACCTTC.